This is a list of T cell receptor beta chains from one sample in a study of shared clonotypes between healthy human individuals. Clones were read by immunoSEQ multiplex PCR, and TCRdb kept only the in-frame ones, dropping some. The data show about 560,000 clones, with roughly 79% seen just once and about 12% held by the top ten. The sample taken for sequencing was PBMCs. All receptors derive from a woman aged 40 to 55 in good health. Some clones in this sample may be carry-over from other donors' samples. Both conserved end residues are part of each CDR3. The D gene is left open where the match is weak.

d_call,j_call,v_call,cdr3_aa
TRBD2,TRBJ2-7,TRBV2,CASSEPGLDIMKQYF
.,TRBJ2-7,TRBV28,CASSLSGESYEQYF
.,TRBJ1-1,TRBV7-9,CASSSHLQGSGNTEAFF
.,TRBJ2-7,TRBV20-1,CSARASYEQYF
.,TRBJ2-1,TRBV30,CAWSMSGGREQFF
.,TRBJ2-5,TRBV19,CASMGTGETQYF
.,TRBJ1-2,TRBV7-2,CASSLDTSNTNYGYTF
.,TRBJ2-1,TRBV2,CASSDEGYDEQFF
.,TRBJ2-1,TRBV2,CASSDRGEGPYNEQFF
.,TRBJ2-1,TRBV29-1,CSVEDNGDYNEQFF
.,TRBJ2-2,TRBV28,CASSLGVTNTGELFF
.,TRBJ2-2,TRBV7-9,CASTRAGTGELFF
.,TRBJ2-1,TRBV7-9,CASMLVPRDQQFF
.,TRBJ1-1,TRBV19,CASSITRGAADTEAFF
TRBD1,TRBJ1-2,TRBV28,CASSLRGPDGYTF
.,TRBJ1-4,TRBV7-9,CASSLSAATNEKLFF
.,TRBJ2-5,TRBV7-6,CASSLDIGPQETQYF
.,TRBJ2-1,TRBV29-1,CSVEGLSSYNEQFF
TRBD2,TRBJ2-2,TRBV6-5,CASSYSTGGVDGELFF
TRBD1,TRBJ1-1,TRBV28,CASSFYRGLQDTEAFF
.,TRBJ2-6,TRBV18,CASSPEVSGANVLTF
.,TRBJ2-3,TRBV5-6,CASSRGHSSSTDTQYF
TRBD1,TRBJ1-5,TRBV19,CASSITGGLGLQPQHF
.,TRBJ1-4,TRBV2,CASSRGGATNEKLFF
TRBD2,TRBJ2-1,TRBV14,CASSQLAGGPNEQFF
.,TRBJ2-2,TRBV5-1,CASSLRSAGELFF
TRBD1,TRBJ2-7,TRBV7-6,CASSRGQGAYEQYF
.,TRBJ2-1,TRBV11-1,CASSRLVGSWNEQFF
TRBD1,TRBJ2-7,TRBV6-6,CASSSPGTGSYEQYF
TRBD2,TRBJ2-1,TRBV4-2,CASSQDPASGSNEQFF
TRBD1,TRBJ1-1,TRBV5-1,CASSIRTGDTEAFF
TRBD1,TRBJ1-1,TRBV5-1,CASSVDRGNTEAFF
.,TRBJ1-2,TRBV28,CASRGGRRDDGYTF
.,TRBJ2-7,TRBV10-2,CASNPSGIISYEQYF
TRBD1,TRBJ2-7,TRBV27,CASSLLGQGAYEQYF
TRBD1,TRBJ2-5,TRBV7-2,CASSGTGGVETQYF
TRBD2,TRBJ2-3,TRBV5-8,CASSLASWEGYTDTQYF
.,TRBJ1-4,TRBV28,CASSFSLGKLFF
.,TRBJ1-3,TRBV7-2,CASSLKGRVSGNTIYF
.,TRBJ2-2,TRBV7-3,CASSTPGTPAVGELFF
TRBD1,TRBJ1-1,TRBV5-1,CASSLSTGGTEAFF
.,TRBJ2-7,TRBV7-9,CASSLECEQYF
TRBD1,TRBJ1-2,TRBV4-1,CASSQDFSLGLDRSYGYTF
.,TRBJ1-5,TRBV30,CAWTGTRGQPQHF
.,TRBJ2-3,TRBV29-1,CSEVDGTDTQYF
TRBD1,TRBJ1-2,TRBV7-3,CASSPDRGSGGYTF
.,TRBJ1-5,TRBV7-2,CASSLNPEPQHF
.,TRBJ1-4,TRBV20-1,CSAGWREKLFF
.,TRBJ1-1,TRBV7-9,CASSLSYLTSNTEAFF
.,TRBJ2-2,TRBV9,CASTRLGTTTTGELFF
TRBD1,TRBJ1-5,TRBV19,CASSTSGGKQPQHF
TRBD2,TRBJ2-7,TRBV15,CATSRDRGTMATEQYF
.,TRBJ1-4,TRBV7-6,CASSLGPKWDPNEKLFF
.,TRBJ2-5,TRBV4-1,CASSQEGLAGETQYF
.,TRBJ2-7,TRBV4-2,CASSQDLRLAYEQYF